This record concerns one T cell receptor beta chain sequence. Its antigen specificity is not known. No base quality information exists; no much larger clone differs at one position. The CDR3 covers 14 residues, taking in both the cysteine and the phenylalanine. Only CDR3 DNA is held: 42 bases, read in frame from base 1. The germline V gene specifies SGHDT as CDR1 and YYEEEE as CDR2. The V end loses 8 bases and the J end loses 0 bases, and a stretch of 11 bases separates them. These data belong to a study of CD8 T cells in ankylosing spondylitis (TCRdb year 2017). Notes on the research overall: The study profiled T cell receptor beta repertoires in healthy donors and ankylosing spondylitis patients to find disease-linked TCR variants. In total, the full study cohort was made up of roughly 110 healthy donors and 20 to 25 ankylosing spondylitis patients. Peripheral blood was sampled, and synovial fluid was also collected from ankylosing spondylitis patients.

On the study overall, not on this receptor specifically: The disease-linked clones showed a CD8+ phenotype and occurred at relatively low frequencies in peripheral blood. Some of the motif variants had been reported before in the synovial fluid and blood of reactive arthritis patients, a finding that suggests common disease-initiation mechanisms. The disease-linked clones were reported as significantly enriched in matched synovial fluid samples from ankylosing spondylitis patients. A TCR beta motif of eight highly homologous amino acid variants appeared characteristic of blood from ankylosing spondylitis patients.

TCRdb records Illumina HiSeq 2500 as the sequencer. Quantitative 5'-RACE with molecular barcodes was the method used to prepare the TCR beta libraries. The paper's data handling went like this. A new computational method based on a probabilistic model of VDJ rearrangement was used to identify disease-linked TCR variants. Using fastp at Q25 and MiXCR, TCRdb reprocessed the public reads and kept productive beta chains. Records with the same CDR3 protein are collapsed into one entry carrying the most frequent genes and DNA. TCRdb assigned the V and J calls; the authors' analysis was not used. Across this sample there are about 240,000 distinct CDR3 sequences, with roughly 8.6% seen only once. The top ten clonotypes cover approximately 6.2% of the sample.

The chain is assembled from TRBV5-6 and TRBJ2-2, with the D gene not confidently named. This clonotype was sampled from a male donor with ankylosing spondylitis or in good health (not recorded which). Sequencing input: blood, either unsorted or a sorted T cell fraction (not recorded which). The CDR3 region has the sequence CARSPGPNTGELFF. In nucleotide form, the sequence is TGTGCCAGGAGCCCCGGGCCGAACACCGGGGAGCTGTTTTTT.